This T cell receptor (beta chain) was identified in a study of blood T cell repertoires in COVID-19. Study-level background: The cDNA or gDNA used as material had been derived from T cells, B-cell-depleted T cells, or PBMCs.

Only in-frame clones appear in the TCRdb table, and some are missing; sequencing was by immunoSEQ multiplex PCR. The table includes more than 300,000 clones, roughly 90% detected once. Unmatched junction bases numbered 6, after V lost 3 bases and J lost 0 bases. Germline V CDR1 and CDR2: ENHRY, SYGVKD. This CDR3 has 16 residues. The cohort comprised adults aged 18 to 89 years residing in 20 to 30 US areas. Cohort placement rested on clinical history that participants reported themselves. The chain joins TRBV10-3 to TRBJ2-3; 7 nucleotides line up with TRBD2. The sample taken for sequencing was PBMCs or T cells enriched from blood (not recorded which). The source is a woman in her 30s who had recovered from COVID-19. This CDR3 reads CAISDTAGSSTDTQYF. The CDR3 DNA reads as TGTGCCATCAGTGACACAGCGGGAAGTAGCACAGATACGCAGTATTTT.